These 20 T cell receptor beta chains share one sample of origin, sequenced in a study of blood T cell repertoires in COVID-19. TCRdb's copy holds only in-frame clones and misses some; the assay was immunoSEQ multiplex PCR. The sample lists about 320,000 clones; nearly 90% were seen once. The sequenced sample was peripheral blood. The receptors were gathered from a woman aged 30 to 39 with COVID-19, enrolled during active disease.

The gene calls are TRBV3-1 (or the pseudogene TRBV3-2) and TRBJ1-3, with D possibly TRBD1 on 5 matching bases. CDR1 and CDR2 (germline): LGHDT, YNNKEL (reference sequence). V lost 8 bases and J lost 4, with 15 bases in between. The CDR3 runs to 14 residues. The CDR3 spells CASATGGMGNTIYF. The CDR3 DNA reads as TGTGCCAGCGCTACCGGGGGTATGGGAAACACCATATATTTT.

The CDR3 region has the DNA TGTGCCAGTAGTGACAGTGAATATAGCAATCAGCCCCAGCATTTT. It translates to CASSDSEYSNQPQHF. The rearrangement joins TRBV19 to TRBJ1-5; TRBD1 might be the D (5 bases). Germline values: CDR1 LNHDA, CDR2 SQIVND (reference sequence). Deletions cut 5 bases from V and 0 bases from J, with 11 bases between. CDR3 length equals 15 residues.

This chain's CDR3 is CASSLGPVYSYEQYF. For the CDR3, the DNA is TGTGCCAGCAGCTTAGGTCCTGTCTACTCCTACGAGCAGTACTTC. The chain recombines TRBV7-9 with TRBJ2-7; no definite D call. In germline, CDR1 is SEHNR, CDR2 FQNEAQ (reference sequence). V was shortened by 1 base and J by 0 bases, with 10 bases between the two germline ends. The CDR3 is 15 amino acids.

The chain joins TRBV5-1 to TRBJ2-1; TRBD2 matches 10 bases. Germline V CDR1 and CDR2: SGHRS, YFSETQ. The trim removed 6 bases at V and 6 bases at J, leaving 3 bases unmatched. This CDR3 region has 13 residues. CDR3: CASTIAGGNEQFF. CDR3 bases: TGCGCCAGCACAATAGCGGGGGGCAATGAGCAGTTCTTC. Looking up the rest from reference TRBV5-1 and TRBJ2-1 gives the full variable domain: KAGVTQTPRYLIKTRGQQVTLSCSPISGHRSVSWYQQTPGQGLQFLFEYFSETQRNKGNFPGRFSGRQFSNSRSEMNVSTLELGDSALYLCASTIAGGNEQFFGPGTRLTVL.

This chain's CDR3 is CASSPGPQRDQPQHF. Here the CDR3 DNA reads TGCGCCAGCAGCCCGGGACCTCAGCGGGATCAGCCCCAGCATTTT. V and J are TRBV4-1 and TRBJ1-5, with TRBD1 as a possible D gene (5 bases). The CDR3 contains 15 residues. V was shortened by 4 bases and J by 5 bases, with 15 bases between the two germline ends. The germline gives CDR1 MGHRA, CDR2 YSYEKL.

The chain employs TRBV5-6 and TRBJ1-5; 8 bases align to TRBD1. V was clipped by 3 bases and J by 9 bases; unmatched bases: 8. CDR1 and CDR2 (germline): SGHDT, YYEEEE. The CDR3 is 14 residues long. The CDR3 spells CASSSHRGVTPQHF. The CDR3 nucleotides read TGTGCCAGCAGCTCCCACAGGGGGGTGACGCCCCAGCATTTT.

This chain connects TRBV4-2 to TRBJ2-1; 12 bases agree with TRBD2. With V trimmed by 4 bases and J by 9 bases, 10 bases remained unmatched. The CDR3 runs 16 residues. Germline V gene sequence: CDR1 LGHNA, CDR2 YNFKEQ. The CDR3 spells CASSRPEASGGGEQFF. CDR3 bases: TGTGCCAGCAGCCGCCCGGAGGCTAGCGGGGGGGGTGAGCAGTTCTTC.

This chain connects TRBV7-9 to TRBJ2-1; 8 bases fit TRBD2. Germline V CDR1 and CDR2: SEHNR, FQNEAQ (reference sequence). V lost 2 bases and J lost 7; bases outside the gene matches: 16. This CDR3 comprises 18 residues. The CDR3 DNA reads TGTGCCAGCAGCTTATTGTCAGGGATAGCGGGGACCAAAAATGAGCAGTTCTTC. Translation: CASSLLSGIAGTKNEQFF.

The chain is built from TRBV11-2 and TRBJ2-3; TRBD2 agrees at 9 bases. The J segment lost 0 bases and the V segment lost 6 bases, leaving 13 bases of the junction unmatched. This CDR3 contains 18 residues. CDR1 SGHAT and CDR2 FQNNGV come from the germline V gene. The CDR3: CASSHVSGGSPSTDTQYF. The CDR3 nucleotides are TGTGCCAGCAGTCACGTGAGCGGGGGGTCGCCTAGCACAGATACGCAGTATTTT.

The rearrangement links TRBV3-1 (or the pseudogene TRBV3-2) to TRBJ1-1; TRBD1 matches at 7 bases. The CDR3 is 14 residues long. The germline gives CDR1 LGHDT, CDR2 YNNKEL (reference sequence). J gave up 1 base and V 3 bases, and 2 bases lay outside the gene matches. In DNA, the CDR3 is TGTGCCAGCAGCCAGGGACAGCCGAACACTGAAGCTTTCTTT. It encodes CASSQGQPNTEAFF.

The chain joins TRBV5-8 to TRBJ2-6, with a possible D match to TRBD1 (6 bases). V was cut by 4 bases and J by 0 bases, with 14 bases left in between. CDR1 is SGHTS, CDR2 YDEGEE, per germline. CDR3 length equals 17 residues. The CDR3 sequence: CASSQGFPLSGANVLTF. The DNA for the CDR3 is TGTGCCAGCAGCCAGGGGTTCCCCCTCTCTGGGGCCAACGTCCTGACTTTC.

The table lists this clone with a count of one. The chain couples TRBV4-1 to TRBJ2-7, with a tentative D call TRBD2 (5 bases). Germline V gene sequence: CDR1 MGHRA, CDR2 YSYEKL. CDR3 size: 16 residues. Trimming cost V 0 bases and J 6 bases, with 18 bases left between them. DNA for the CDR3: TGCGCCAGCAGCCAAGAAGCCATACTCGGACTTGGCGAGCAGTACTTC. It encodes CASSQEAILGLGEQYF.

This chain links TRBV5-4 with TRBJ2-7, with 9 bases identical to TRBD1. CDR1 is SGHNT and CDR2 is YYREEE in the germline V gene (reference sequence). After removal of 4 bases from V and 5 bases from J, the junction contained 7 bases not matched to a gene. CDR3 length: 14 residues. The CDR3 DNA reads as TGTGCCAGCAGCGCGCCGGGACAGGGAAACGAGCAGTACTTC. It encodes CASSAPGQGNEQYF.

This CDR3 reads CAASSYNSPLHF. CDR3 bases: TGTGCCGCGAGCTCCTATAATTCACCCCTCCACTTT. J is TRBJ1-6 and V is TRBV19; D unclear. CDR1 LNHDA and CDR2 SQIVND come from the germline V gene (reference sequence). The CDR3 sequence is 12 residues long. Trimming removed 11 bases from V and 0 bases from J, with 5 bases in between.

The CDR3 sequence is CANSGQLLNYGYTF. As DNA, the CDR3 is TGTGCCAACTCGGGACAGCTTCTTAACTATGGCTACACCTTC. V and J are TRBV9 and TRBJ1-2; 7 nucleotides align to TRBD1. The V segment lost 9 bases and the J segment 1 base; nucleotides outside the gene matches: 9. CDR1 and CDR2 (germline): SGDLS, YYNGEE. CDR3 length equals 14 residues.

This chain links TRBV4-2 with TRBJ2-1; D not certain. V was shortened by 2 bases and J by 6 bases, with 8 bases between the two germline ends. CDR3 length: 13 residues. Looked up from germline, CDR1 is LGHNA and CDR2 is YNFKEQ. CDR3 loop: CASSQLYANEQFF. In nucleotides, the CDR3 is TGTGCCAGCAGCCAACTATACGCCAATGAGCAGTTCTTC.

V usage is TRBV4-1 and J usage is TRBJ1-5; D might be TRBD1 (6 bases). V was pared by 9 bases and J by 1 base, with 13 bases between. CDR1 is MGHRA and CDR2 is YSYEKL in the germline V gene. The CDR3 has 14 amino acids. CDR3 loop: CASSGVGSNQPQHF. CDR3 DNA sequence: TGCGCCAGTTCAGGGGTAGGGAGCAATCAGCCCCAGCATTTT.

Regarding this clone: The same CDR3 is also encoded by other DNA sequences in this sample. The rearrangement links TRBV27 to TRBJ1-1, with D possibly matching TRBD1 (5 bases). CDR3 length: 13 residues. Per the germline V gene, CDR1 is MNHEY and CDR2 is SMNVEV (reference sequence). With 2 bases removed from V and 5 bases from J, the gap between germline ends came to 9 bases. CDR3: CASSLGRATEAFF. The CDR3, as DNA: TGTGCCAGCAGTTTAGGCAGGGCTACTGAAGCTTTCTTT.

V gene TRBV6-5 combines with J gene TRBJ1-6; possibly TRBD1 for D (6 bases). Trimming shortened V by 2 bases and J by 10 bases, and 18 bases separated the two germline ends. Germline V gene lookup returns CDR1 MNHEY and CDR2 SVGAGI. The CDR3 loop spans 16 amino acids. This chain's CDR3 is CASSYTRTAPGSPLHF. In DNA, the CDR3 is TGTGCCAGCAGTTACACTCGGACAGCCCCTGGGTCACCCCTCCACTTT.

The chain uses TRBV27 and TRBJ1-1; D not resolved. Germline V gives CDR1 MNHEY, CDR2 SMNVEV (reference sequence). V was shortened by 4 bases and J by 7 bases, with 13 bases between the two germline ends. This CDR3 comprises 13 residues. This chain's CDR3 is CASSSAPRGEAFF. The CDR3 bases are TGTGCCAGCAGTTCCGCCCCACGGGGTGAAGCTTTCTTT.